The 15 T cell receptor beta chains listed next were all sequenced from one sample in a study of beta chain features in type 1 diabetes. Expressed TCRB transcripts got sequenced, as all isolated RNA was reverse transcribed. Generated by immunoSEQ multiplex PCR, the TCRdb table keeps only in-frame clones and is missing some. The sample lists 250,000 or so clones; 27% were seen once. Material for sequencing was central memory CD4+ T cells from blood. The receptor source for this set is a man between 25 and 39 years old in good health.

The gene calls are TRBV14 and TRBJ1-2; D perhaps matches TRBD1 (6 bases). The germline CDR1 and CDR2 sequences are SGHDN and FVKESK. Trimming removed 1 base at V and 4 bases at J, with 16 bases between. The CDR3 totals 16 residues. CDR3 amino acids: CASSQVGGAAPYGYTF. In DNA form, the CDR3 reads TGTGCCAGCAGCCAAGTGGGGGGGGCAGCCCCCTATGGCTACACCTTC. The variable domain in full, with the rest retrieved from reference TRBV14 and TRBJ1-2, is EAGVTQFPSHSVIEKGQTVTLRCDPISGHDNLYWYRRVMGKEIKFLLHFVKESKQDESGMPNNRFLAERTGGTYSTLKVQPAELEDSGVYFCASSQVGGAAPYGYTFGSGTRLTVV.

This clone was observed a handful of times. The J gene is TRBJ2-5, the V gene TRBV30; D ambiguous. Trimming stripped 4 bases from V and 5 bases from J, with 8 bases between. The germline V gene encodes CDR1 GTSNPN and CDR2 SVGIG (reference sequence). The CDR3 is 11 residues long. DNA of the CDR3: TGTGCCTGGAAAGATTGGGAGACCCAGTACTTC. Its protein product is CAWKDWETQYF.

The chain uses TRBV5-6 and TRBJ2-1; possible D gene TRBD2, 6 bases. V was shortened by 0 bases and J by 9 bases, with 10 bases between the two germline ends. Germline V gene data show CDR1 as SGHDT and CDR2 as YYEEEE. This CDR3 contains 13 residues. Here the CDR3 DNA reads TGTGCCAGCAGCTTGGCTGGAGGGACTGAGCAGTTCTTC. Amino acids: CASSLAGGTEQFF.

This clone was found a few times. The CDR3 reads CASSPRDYYNEQFF. For the CDR3, the DNA is TGTGCCAGCAGCCCTCGGGACTACTACAATGAGCAGTTCTTC. V usage is TRBV9 and J usage is TRBJ2-1; 7 nucleotides agree with TRBD2. Germline V lookup: CDR1 SGDLS, CDR2 YYNGEE. This CDR3 contains 14 residues. V was clipped by 4 bases and J by 3 bases; unmatched bases: 4.

This clone turned up a few times. The rearrangement uses TRBV25-1 and TRBJ2-5; weak D call: TRBD2 (5 bases). The J call is doubtful: the DNA matches TRBJ2-7 better. CDR3 length: 14 amino acids. In germline, CDR1 is MGHDK, CDR2 SYGVNS. Here the CDR3 reads CASSEEDGAYEQYF. The DNA for the CDR3 is TGTGCCAGCAGTGAGGAGGACGGGGCCTACGAGCAGTACTTC.

The chain carries TRBV6-1 and TRBJ2-5; D may correspond to TRBD1 or TRBD2 (7 bases each). Trimming removed 4 bases at V and 5 bases at J, with 11 bases between. The germline V gene has CDR1 MNHNS and CDR2 SASEGT. There are 13 residues in the CDR3. CDR3 region: CASSGQGGETQYF. The CDR3 DNA reads TGTGCCAGCAGTGGACAGGGAGGGGAGACCCAGTACTTC.

Only a few counts were recorded for this clone. This sample also contains other DNA sequences that code for the same CDR3. The CDR3 sequence: CASSPRGGTEAFF. The CDR3, as DNA: TGTGCCAGCTCACCCCGGGGCGGGACTGAAGCTTTCTTT. The chain uses TRBV18 and TRBJ1-1, with a tentative D call TRBD1 (5 bases). Trimming pared 3 bases from V and 5 bases from J, leaving 10 bases between. The CDR3 is 13 amino acids. Looked up from germline, CDR1 is KGHSH and CDR2 is LQKENI.

This clone was counted between two and nine times. The gene calls are TRBV7-2 and TRBJ2-1; D is unresolved. The CDR3 totals 14 residues. Per the germline V gene, CDR1 is SGHTA and CDR2 is FQGNSA. Trimming pared 0 bases from V and 7 bases from J, leaving 10 bases between. The CDR3 is CASSLATLWNEQFF. CDR3 in DNA: TGTGCCAGCAGCTTAGCGACCCTTTGGAATGAGCAGTTCTTC.

The chain links TRBV5-6 to TRBJ2-2, with D perhaps TRBD2 (5 bases). The germline V gene has CDR1 SGHDT and CDR2 YYEEEE. V was pared by 4 bases and J by 4 bases, with 14 bases between. The CDR3 loop spans 15 amino acids. The CDR3 reads CASSQMRASTGELFF. The CDR3 DNA sequence: TGTGCCAGCAGCCAGATGCGGGCGTCCACCGGGGAGCTGTTTTTT.

This clone turned up a few times. The gene calls are TRBV29-1 and TRBJ2-1, with TRBD1 identical over 10 bases. The J segment lost 5 bases and the V segment lost 7 bases, leaving 5 bases of the junction unmatched. Germline V gene data show CDR1 as SQVTM and CDR2 as ANQGSEA. This CDR3 contains 13 residues. The CDR3 reads CSADGTGDNEQFF. The CDR3 DNA reads TGCAGCGCCGACGGGACAGGGGACAATGAGCAGTTCTTC.

In its sample, this clone was seen a few times. This chain links TRBV7-2 with TRBJ1-2; D call uncertain. Between the trimmed V and J ends, which lost 1 base and 4 bases, there was a span of 13 bases. There are 15 residues in the CDR3. Germline V lookup: CDR1 SGHTA, CDR2 FQGNSA. In nucleotides, the CDR3 is TGTGCCAGCAGCTTAGTTTTACAGTCGGGCTATGGCTACACCTTC. This encodes CASSLVLQSGYGYTF.

The J gene is TRBJ1-4, the V gene TRBV5-1; no clear D. Trimming pared 0 bases from V and 8 bases from J, leaving 8 bases between. CDR1 is SGHRS and CDR2 is YFSETQ in the germline V gene. The CDR3 length is 13 residues. CDR3: CASSLGRKEKLFF. The CDR3 DNA reads as TGCGCCAGCAGCTTGGGCCGAAAGGAAAAACTGTTTTTT.

This clone was detected a few times. V usage is TRBV13 and J usage is TRBJ1-3; tentative D call: TRBD1 (5 bases). Germline CDR1 PRHDT, CDR2 FYEKMQ (reference sequence). The CDR3 consists of 15 residues. V dropped 4 bases and J dropped 0 bases, with 10 bases sitting between them. The CDR3 coding sequence is TGTGCCAGCAGCTACGGGACCGTCTCTGGAAACACCATATATTTT. This encodes CASSYGTVSGNTIYF. The full variable domain, with the rest looked up from reference TRBV13 and TRBJ1-3, is AAGVIQSPRHLIKEKRETATLKCYPIPRHDTVYWYQQGPGQDPQFLISFYEKMQSDKGSIPDRFSAQQFSDYHSELNMSSLELGDSALYFCASSYGTVSGNTIYFGEGSWLTVV.

V gene TRBV30 combines with J gene TRBJ2-5; D ambiguous. Germline V gene lookup returns CDR1 GTSNPN and CDR2 SVGIG (reference sequence). The CDR3 length is 13 residues. The V end lost 0 bases, the J end lost 11 bases, and 16 bases lay between the germline ends. The DNA of the CDR3 is TGTGCCTGGAGTGTTAGCCCCCTCGAGGAGCAGTACTTC. As protein: CAWSVSPLEEQYF.

The chain joins TRBV29-1 to TRBJ2-1; TRBD2 agrees at 9 bases. In germline, CDR1 is SQVTM, CDR2 ANQGSEA. The ends lost 1 base at V and 4 bases at J; junction bases unmatched: 2. The CDR3 sequence is 14 residues long. DNA of the CDR3: TGCAGCGTTGAAGGACTAGCGGAATACAATGAGCAGTTCTTC. This gives the protein CSVEGLAEYNEQFF.